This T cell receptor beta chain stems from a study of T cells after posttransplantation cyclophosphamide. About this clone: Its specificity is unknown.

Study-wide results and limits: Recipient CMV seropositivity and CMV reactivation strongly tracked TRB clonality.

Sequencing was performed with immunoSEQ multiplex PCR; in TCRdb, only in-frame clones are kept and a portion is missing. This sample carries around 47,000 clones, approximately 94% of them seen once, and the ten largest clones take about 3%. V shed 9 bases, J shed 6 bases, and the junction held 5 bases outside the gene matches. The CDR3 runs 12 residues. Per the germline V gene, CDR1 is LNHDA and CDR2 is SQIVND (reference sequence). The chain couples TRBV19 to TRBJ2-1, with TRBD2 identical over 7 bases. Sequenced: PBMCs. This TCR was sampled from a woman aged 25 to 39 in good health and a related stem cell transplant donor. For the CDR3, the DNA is TGTGCCAGCGGGACTATGGGCAATGAGCAGTTCTTC. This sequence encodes CASGTMGNEQFF.